The clone carrying this TCR beta chain was seen at least ten times. As yet, its antigen is unknown. Looked up from germline, CDR1 is DFQATT and CDR2 is SNEGSKA (reference sequence). Trimming took 0 bases from V and 6 from J, leaving 11 bases between them. The CDR3 loop spans 13 amino acids. The record originates from a study of identical twins. Study findings and constraints: Out-of-frame alpha sequences shared by twins showed excess low generation probability.

TCRdb reprocessed the 5' RACE reads via MiXCR and lists one record per CDR3 protein. This sample has about 700,000 distinct CDR3 sequences, with approximately 6.1% found just once. The rearrangement joins TRBV20-1 to TRBJ1-2; D may be TRBD1 (5 bases). Sequencing was performed on naive T cells sorted from blood. The clonotype comes from a man younger than 35 in good health. For the CDR3, the DNA is TGCAGTGCTAGAGATCCCGGGACCAATGGCTACACCTTC. It specifies CSARDPGTNGYTF.